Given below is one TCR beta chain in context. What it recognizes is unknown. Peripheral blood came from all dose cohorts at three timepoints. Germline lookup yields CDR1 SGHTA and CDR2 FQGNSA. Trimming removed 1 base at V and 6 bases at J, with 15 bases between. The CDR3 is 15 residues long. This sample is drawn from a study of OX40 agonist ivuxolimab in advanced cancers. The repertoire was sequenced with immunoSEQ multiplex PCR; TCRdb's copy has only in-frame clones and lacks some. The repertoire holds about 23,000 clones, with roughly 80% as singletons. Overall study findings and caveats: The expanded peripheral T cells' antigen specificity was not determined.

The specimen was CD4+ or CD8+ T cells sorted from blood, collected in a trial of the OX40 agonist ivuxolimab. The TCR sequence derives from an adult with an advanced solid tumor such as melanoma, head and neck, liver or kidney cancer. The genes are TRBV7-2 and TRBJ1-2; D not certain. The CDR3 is CASSLVLGSPDGYTF. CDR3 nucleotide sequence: TGTGCCAGCAGCTTAGTATTGGGATCGCCCGATGGCTACACCTTC.